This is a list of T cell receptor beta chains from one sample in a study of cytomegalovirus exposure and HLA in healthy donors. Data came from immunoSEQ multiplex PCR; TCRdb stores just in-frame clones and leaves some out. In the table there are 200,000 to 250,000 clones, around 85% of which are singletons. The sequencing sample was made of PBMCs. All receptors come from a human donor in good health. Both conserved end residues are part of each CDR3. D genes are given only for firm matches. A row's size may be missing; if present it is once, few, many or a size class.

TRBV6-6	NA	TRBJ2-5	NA	CASSYSTSKETQYF	TGTGCCAGCAGTTACTCGACTAGTAAAGAGACCCAGTACTTC
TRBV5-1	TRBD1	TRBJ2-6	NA	CASSLDGQGASGANVLTF	TGCGCCAGCAGCTTAGATGGACAGGGGGCTTCTGGGGCCAACGTCCTGACTTTC
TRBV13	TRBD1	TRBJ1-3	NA	CASGIKGTGYGTIYF	TGTGCCAGCGGGATAAAGGGGACAGGGTACGGCACCATATATTTT
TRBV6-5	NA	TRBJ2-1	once	CASSYSLELVNEQFF	TGTGCCAGCAGTTACAGTCTAGAACTCGTGAATGAGCAGTTCTTC
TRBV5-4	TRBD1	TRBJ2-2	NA	CASSLMTGGSGELFF	TGTGCCAGCAGCTTGATGACAGGGGGCAGCGGGGAGCTGTTTTTT
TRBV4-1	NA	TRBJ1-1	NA	CASSQDQIQNTEAFF	TGCGCCAGCAGCCAAGATCAGATTCAGAACACTGAAGCTTTCTTT
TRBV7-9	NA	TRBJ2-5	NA	CASSLVGQLETQYF	TGTGCCAGCAGCTTAGTGGGGCAGTTAGAGACCCAGTACTTC
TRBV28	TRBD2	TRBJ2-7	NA	CASSLYGWGGEQYF	TGTGCCAGCAGTTTATATGGGTGGGGGGGCGAGCAGTACTTC
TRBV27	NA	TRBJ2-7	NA	CASSLRQAAYEQYF	TGTGCCAGCAGTTTGAGGCAAGCGGCCTACGAGCAGTACTTC
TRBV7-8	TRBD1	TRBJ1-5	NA	CASSFSGSGQGINQPQHF	TGTGCCAGCAGTTTTTCGGGCTCGGGACAGGGAATCAATCAGCCCCAGCATTTT
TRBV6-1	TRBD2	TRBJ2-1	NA	CASSEGVGGPTYNEQFF	TGTGCCAGCAGTGAAGGGGTGGGAGGGCCTACCTACAATGAGCAGTTCTTC
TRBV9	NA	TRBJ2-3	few	CASSVQAPSPPDTQYF	TGTGCCAGCAGCGTACAAGCGCCAAGCCCGCCAGATACGCAGTATTTT
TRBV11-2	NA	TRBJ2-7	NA	CASRDRGLTYEQYF	TGTGCCAGCAGGGATAGGGGCTTGACCTACGAGCAGTACTTC
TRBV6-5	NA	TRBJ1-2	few	CASTVDLDYGYTF	TGTGCCAGCACCGTAGATTTGGACTATGGCTACACCTTC
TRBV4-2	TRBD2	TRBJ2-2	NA	CASSQGEREYGELFF	TGTGCCAGCAGTCAAGGGGAGCGGGAGTACGGGGAGCTGTTTTTT
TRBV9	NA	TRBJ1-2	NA	CASSVFPTDTNYGYTF	TGTGCCAGCAGCGTTTTTCCCACAGATACTAACTATGGCTACACCTTC
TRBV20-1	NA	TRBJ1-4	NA	CSASGEKLFF	TGCAGTGCCAGTGGTGAAAAACTGTTTTTT
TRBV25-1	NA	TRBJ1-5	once	CASSGGGAGQPQHF	TGTGCCAGCAGTGGGGGAGGGGCGGGCCAGCCCCAGCATTTT
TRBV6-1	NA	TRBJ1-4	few	CASSARASNEKLFF	TGTGCCAGCAGTGCGAGGGCATCTAATGAAAAACTGTTTTTT
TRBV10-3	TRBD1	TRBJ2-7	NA	CAISISGTGVRGQYF	TGTGCCATCAGTATATCCGGGACAGGGGTTAGAGGGCAGTACTTC
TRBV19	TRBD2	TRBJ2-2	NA	CASSMGNSGRAFGELFF	TGTGCCAGTAGTATGGGCAATAGCGGGAGGGCCTTCGGGGAGCTGTTTTTT
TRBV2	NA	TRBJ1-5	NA	CASINEEGNQPQHF	TGTGCCAGCATCAACGAAGAGGGCAATCAGCCCCAGCATTTT
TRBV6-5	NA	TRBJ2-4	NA	CASRSPGGIQYF	TGTGCCAGCAGGTCCCCGGGTGGGATTCAGTACTTC
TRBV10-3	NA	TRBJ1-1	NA	CAIGTTPNTEAFF	TGTGCCATCGGGACAACACCGAACACTGAAGCTTTCTTT
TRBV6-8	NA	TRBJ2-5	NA	CATPGRETQYF	TGTGCCACCCCAGGAAGGGAGACCCAGTACTTC
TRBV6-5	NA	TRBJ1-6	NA	CASRLNQGKGSPLHF	TGTGCCAGCAGGTTAAACCAGGGGAAGGGTTCACCCCTCCACTTT